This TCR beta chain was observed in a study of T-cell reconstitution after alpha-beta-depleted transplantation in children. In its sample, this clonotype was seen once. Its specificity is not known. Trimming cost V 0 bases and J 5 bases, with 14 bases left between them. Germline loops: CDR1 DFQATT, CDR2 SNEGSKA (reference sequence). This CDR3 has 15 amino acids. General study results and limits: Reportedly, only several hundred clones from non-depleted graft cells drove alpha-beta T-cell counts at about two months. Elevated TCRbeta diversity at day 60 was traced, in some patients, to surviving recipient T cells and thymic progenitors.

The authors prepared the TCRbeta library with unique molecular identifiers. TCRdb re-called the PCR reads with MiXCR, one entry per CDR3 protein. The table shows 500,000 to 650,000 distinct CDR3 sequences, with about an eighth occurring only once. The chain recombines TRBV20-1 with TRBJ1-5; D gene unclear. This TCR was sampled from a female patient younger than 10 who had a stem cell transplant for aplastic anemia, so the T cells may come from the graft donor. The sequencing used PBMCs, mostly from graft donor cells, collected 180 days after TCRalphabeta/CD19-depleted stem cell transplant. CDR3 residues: CSARESHSDYQPQHF. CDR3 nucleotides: TGCAGTGCTAGAGAGAGTCACTCGGACTATCAGCCCCAGCATTTT.